These 4 T cell receptor beta chains were all obtained from the same sample, sequenced in a study of naive and memory T cell subsets. An equimolar mix of two oligonucleotides served as the beta constant-region primer for TRBC1 and TRBC2. Ligated cDNA was amplified by four rounds of PCR with nested alpha and beta constant-region primers and SP2. TCRdb used MiXCR to reprocess the UMI-ligation and nested PCR reads, holding one entry per CDR3 protein. The sample includes roughly 140,000 distinct CDR3 sequences, approximately 21% of them seen just once. The study's findings and limits: Possibly reflecting memory cells re-expressing CD45RA, a few larger clonotypes occurred in naive repertoires, especially CD8.

Antigen specificity for these receptors is unknown. Sequenced input: naive CD8+ T cells from blood. These TCRs come from a human donor in good health.

This clonotype was observed a handful of times. The rearrangement links TRBV7-9 to TRBJ1-2, with TRBD1 as a possible D gene (6 bases). CDR1 and CDR2 (germline): SEHNR, FQNEAQ (reference sequence). There are 15 residues in the CDR3. Trimming shortened V by 6 bases and J by 4 bases, and 18 bases separated the two germline ends. This CDR3 is CASRVMEGDGYGYTF. The CDR3, as DNA: TGTGCCAGCAGGGTCATGGAGGGGGACGGCTATGGCTACACCTTC. Variable domain in full (rest from reference TRBV7-9 and TRBJ1-2): DTGVSQNPRHKITKRGQNVTFRCDPISEHNRLYWYRQTLGQGPEFLTYFQNEAQLEKSRLLSDRFSAERPKGSFSTLEIQRTEQGDSAMYLCASRVMEGDGYGYTFGSGTRLTVV.

This chain uses TRBV28 with TRBJ2-7; the D is unclear. Trimming stripped 3 bases from V and 2 bases from J, with 11 bases between. Germline V gives CDR1 MDHEN, CDR2 SYDVKM. The CDR3 contains 14 residues. CDR3 DNA sequence: TGTGCCAGCAGTTTTGGCACTCTCACCTACGAGCAGTACTTC. Its translation is CASSFGTLTYEQYF.

This clonotype has only a few counts. The rearrangement joins TRBV6-5 to TRBJ2-3; no clear D. Germline loops: CDR1 MNHEY, CDR2 SVGAGI. CDR3 size: 13 residues. The ends were cut back, 2 bases at V and 0 bases at J, with 3 bases in the middle. As DNA, the CDR3 is TGTGCCAGCAGTTACGCCAGCACAGATACGCAGTATTTT. Protein sequence: CASSYASTDTQYF.

CDR3 DNA sequence: TGTGCCAGCAGTAAACCGGGACTAGCGGCGGGGACAGATACGCAGTATTTT. Its protein is CASSKPGLAAGTDTQYF. The gene calls are TRBV6-2 or TRBV6-3 and TRBJ2-3; TRBD2 matches at 11 bases. V was clipped by 5 bases and J by 3 bases; unmatched bases: 10. The CDR3 totals 17 residues. Germline values: CDR1 MNHEY, CDR2 SVGEGT.